This entry lists 22 T cell receptor beta chains sequenced from one sample in a study of T cells expressing NK-cell markers. Each CDR3 protein gets one entry in TCRdb, which reprocessed the 5' RACE reads and gives no DNA. Its table records 150,000 to 180,000 distinct CDR3 sequences. Sequencing input: blood T cells: a sorted CD56 or NKG2C T cell subset, CD4+ or CD8+ T cells, or bulk PBMC T cells (not recorded which). Receptors were obtained from a woman in her forties or fifties in good health.

CDR3 protein: CASRYSTSYNEQFF. The rearrangement joins TRBV28 to TRBJ2-1. The CDR3 spans 14 residues. CDR1 MDHEN and CDR2 SYDVKM come from the germline V gene. The full variable domain, with the rest looked up from reference TRBV28 and TRBJ2-1, is DVKVTQSSRYLVKRTGEKVFLECVQDMDHENMFWYRQDPGLGLRLIYFSYDVKMKEKGDIPEGYSVSREKKERFSLILESASTNQTSMYLCASRYSTSYNEQFFGPGTRLTVL.

V is TRBV7-6 and J is TRBJ2-2; there is no DNA to check the TCRdb D call of TRBD1. The CDR3 has 17 amino acids. Per germline, CDR1 SGHVS and CDR2 FNYEAQ. CDR3 protein: CASSLVGGGGSTGELFF. The variable domain in full, with the rest retrieved from reference TRBV7-6 and TRBJ2-2, is GAGVSQSPRYKVTKRGQDVALRCDPISGHVSLYWYRQALGQGPEFLTYFNYEAQQDKSGLPNDRFSAERPEGSISTLTIQRTEQRDSAMYRCASSLVGGGGSTGELFFGEGSRLTVL.

The rearrangement uses TRBV21-1 and TRBJ2-3; TCRdb proposes TRBD2, but this gene call is untestable without DNA. TRBV21-1 is a pseudogene segment. CDR3 length: 16 residues. The CDR3 is CASSKVPRKSTDTQYF.

V usage is TRBV3-1 and J usage is TRBJ2-5; TCRdb's D call, TRBD1, is unchecked because there is no DNA. This CDR3 is 15 amino acids long. Germline lookup yields CDR1 LGHDT and CDR2 YNNKEL (reference sequence). The CDR3 sequence is CASSLTGDGRETQYF.

The chain has TRBV7-9 and TRBJ2-7; no DNA is available, so the TRBD1 call from TCRdb remains unchecked. This CDR3 region has 15 residues. Germline-derived CDR1 and CDR2 are SEHNR and FQNEAQ (reference sequence). The CDR3 loop reads CASSLGGESHYEQYF.

The V gene is TRBV7-2, the J gene TRBJ1-2. Germline CDR1 and CDR2: SGHTA and FQGNSA. This CDR3 spans 13 amino acids. The CDR3 is CASSLDRMDGYTF.

The rearrangement links TRBV3-1 to TRBJ2-1; the D call of TRBD2 rests on TCRdb alone, since no DNA is present to check it. CDR3 size: 11 residues. CDR1 is LGHDT, CDR2 YNNKEL, per germline (reference sequence). The CDR3 is CASSQSGAEFF.

CDR3 region: CASSFITSASYNEQFF. The J gene is TRBJ2-1, the V gene TRBV7-9; TCRdb reports TRBD2, a call that lacks DNA to check it against. CDR1 is SEHNR and CDR2 is FQNEAQ in the germline V gene (reference sequence). The CDR3 spans 16 residues.

This chain uses TRBV7-9 with TRBJ2-2; TCRdb reports TRBD2, a call that lacks DNA to check it against. Germline V lookup: CDR1 SEHNR, CDR2 FQNEAQ (reference sequence). This CDR3 spans 16 amino acids. CDR3 amino acids: CASSPPSPSGVGELFF. Together with reference TRBV7-9 and TRBJ2-2, the CDR3 gives the full variable domain: DTGVSQNPRHKITKRGQNVTFRCDPISEHNRLYWYRQTLGQGPEFLTYFQNEAQLEKSRLLSDRFSAERPKGSFSTLEIQRTEQGDSAMYLCASSPPSPSGVGELFFGEGSRLTVL.

The chain links TRBV24-1 to TRBJ2-1; the D call from TCRdb, TRBD2, cannot be confirmed without DNA. The germline V gene has CDR1 KGHDR and CDR2 SFDVKD. This CDR3 has 14 residues. The CDR3: CATSGGLAGDEQFF.

The rearrangement joins TRBV12-3 or TRBV12-4 to TRBJ1-1. The CDR3 length is 14 residues. The CDR3 is CASSLSGGNTEAFF.

V usage is TRBV5-1 and J usage is TRBJ2-1; TCRdb calls TRBD2, which cannot be checked without DNA. Germline V CDR1 and CDR2: SGHRS, YFSETQ. The CDR3 has 14 amino acids. CDR3 amino acids: CASRAGGLYNEQFF.

The chain is built from TRBV6-1 and TRBJ2-1; no DNA is available, so the TRBD1 call from TCRdb remains unchecked. This CDR3 is built from 12 residues. CDR1 is MNHNS and CDR2 is SASEGT in the germline V gene. CDR3 in amino acids: CASQRGLYEQFF.

The rearrangement uses TRBV27 and TRBJ2-6; TCRdb picks TRBD1, but there is no DNA to check that call. CDR1 MNHEY and CDR2 SMNVEV come from the germline V gene (reference sequence). The CDR3 covers 18 residues. The CDR3 region is CASTGPGYSPSGANVLTF.

The chain carries TRBV9 and TRBJ2-5; TCRdb's D call, TRBD2, is unchecked because there is no DNA. Germline CDR1 SGDLS, CDR2 YYNGEE. This CDR3 comprises 14 residues. The CDR3 loop is CASSPGDLPQTQYF.

The chain joins TRBV4-1 to TRBJ2-1. Germline loops: CDR1 MGHRA, CDR2 YSYEKL. CDR3 size: 16 residues. CDR3 loop: CASSQVFAGYYNEQFF.

The genes are TRBV6-1 and TRBJ2-3. In germline, CDR1 is MNHNS, CDR2 SASEGT. The CDR3 runs to 16 residues. The CDR3 is CASSEEMSWRTDTQYF.

The chain links TRBV7-9 to TRBJ2-1; TCRdb lists TRBD1, though no DNA is available to test this call. Looked up from germline, CDR1 is SEHNR and CDR2 is FQNEAQ (reference sequence). The CDR3 covers 16 residues. CDR3 in amino acids: CASSPGGGQTYNEQFF.

J is TRBJ1-2 and V is TRBV5-1; TCRdb's D call of TRBD1 is untestable without DNA. This CDR3 spans 14 amino acids. Germline values: CDR1 SGHRS, CDR2 YFSETQ. CDR3 sequence: CASSLVDSNYGYTF.

The rearrangement links TRBV10-3 to TRBJ2-7; with no DNA, the TCRdb D assignment of TRBD1 cannot be verified. This CDR3 is built from 15 residues. Germline loops: CDR1 ENHRY, CDR2 SYGVKD. This CDR3 is CAISDLPTGNYEQYF.

The chain joins TRBV5-1 to TRBJ2-3; TCRdb's D call of TRBD2 is untestable without DNA. This CDR3 has 16 amino acids. CDR1 SGHRS and CDR2 YFSETQ come from the germline V gene. The CDR3 loop is CASSPRGVPSTDTQYF.

The J gene is TRBJ2-1, the V gene TRBV6-5; absent DNA, TCRdb's TRBD1 call cannot be checked. The length of the CDR3 is 13 residues. Germline CDR1 and CDR2: MNHEY and SVGAGI. Here the CDR3 reads CASSSPGIGEQFF.